Here is one TCR beta chain with its context. Its target is not known. The data originate from a study of radiation and T cells in renal cell carcinoma. Study-level points and caveats: Without pretreatment biopsies, baseline tumor clonotype presence was undetermined.

Clones were sequenced by immunoSEQ multiplex PCR, and TCRdb holds only the in-frame ones, with some missing. The sample holds approximately 150,000 clones, 65% to 90% seen once. The sample's time point: blood 4 weeks post-SBRT, at nephrectomy. The treatment is: 15 Gy SBRT to primary tumor, nephrectomy 4 weeks later. Nephrectomy followed 15 Gy stereotactic body radiation by 4 weeks. Blood was sampled at baseline, 2 weeks and 4 weeks after SBRT. The tumor was a clear cell renal cell carcinoma. The receptor comes from a woman in her forties or fifties with renal cell carcinoma. The source was blood, collected from a patient whose treatment included radiotherapy and nephrectomy.

In DNA form, the CDR3 reads TGTGCCAGCTCACTTGGGGCCCAATTGAACACTGAAGCTTTCTTT. Translation: CASSLGAQLNTEAFF. The chain has TRBV18 and TRBJ1-1; D possibly corresponds to TRBD1 (5 bases). The CDR3 runs 15 residues. V dropped 4 bases and J dropped 0 bases, with 12 bases sitting between them. Germline V CDR1 and CDR2: KGHSH, LQKENI.